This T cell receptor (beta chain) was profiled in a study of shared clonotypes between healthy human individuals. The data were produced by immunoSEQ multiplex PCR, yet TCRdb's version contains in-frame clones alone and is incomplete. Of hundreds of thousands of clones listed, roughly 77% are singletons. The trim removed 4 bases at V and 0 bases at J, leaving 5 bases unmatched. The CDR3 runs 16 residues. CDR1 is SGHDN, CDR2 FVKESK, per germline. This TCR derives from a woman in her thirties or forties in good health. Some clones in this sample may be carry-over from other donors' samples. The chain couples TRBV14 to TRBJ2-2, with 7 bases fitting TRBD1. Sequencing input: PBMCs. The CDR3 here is CASSLTGDPNTGELFF. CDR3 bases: TGTGCCAGCAGCCTTACAGGGGATCCGAACACCGGGGAGCTGTTTTTT.